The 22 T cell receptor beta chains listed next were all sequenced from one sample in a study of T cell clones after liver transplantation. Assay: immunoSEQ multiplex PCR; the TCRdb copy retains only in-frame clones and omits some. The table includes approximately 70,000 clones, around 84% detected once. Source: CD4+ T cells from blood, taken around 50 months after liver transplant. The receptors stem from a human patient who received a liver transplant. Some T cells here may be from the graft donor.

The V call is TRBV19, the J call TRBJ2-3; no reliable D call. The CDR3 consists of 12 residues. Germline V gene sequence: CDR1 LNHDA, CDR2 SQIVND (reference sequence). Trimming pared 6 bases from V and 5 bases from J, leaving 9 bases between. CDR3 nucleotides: TGTGCCAGTAGCGCTTACGGAGATACGCAGTATTTT. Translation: CASSAYGDTQYF.

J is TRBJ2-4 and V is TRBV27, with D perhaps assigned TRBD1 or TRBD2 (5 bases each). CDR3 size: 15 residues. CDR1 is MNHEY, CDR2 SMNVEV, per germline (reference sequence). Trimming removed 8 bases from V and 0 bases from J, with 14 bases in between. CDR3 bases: TGTGCCAGCGCATTGACGGGGCTAGCCAAAAACATTCAGTACTTC. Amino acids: CASALTGLAKNIQYF.

DNA of the CDR3: TGTGCCAGCAGCTTAGTAGGTAGAAGCGCTTTCTTT. Translated, it gives CASSLVGRSAFF. The V gene is TRBV7-9, the J gene TRBJ1-1, with D unclear. The CDR3 is made up of 12 amino acids. The germline CDR1 and CDR2 sequences are SEHNR and FQNEAQ (reference sequence). The germline V and J ends were trimmed by 1 base and 11 bases, with 11 bases remaining between them.

CDR3 bases: TGTGCCAGCAGTGCTAACAGGGGTACGCAGTATTTT. The encoded protein is CASSANRGTQYF. This chain joins TRBV2 and TRBJ2-3; 7 positions agree with TRBD1. V trimming: 4 bases; J trimming: 8 bases; junction bases outside the gene matches: 3. This CDR3 contains 12 residues. Germline V CDR1 and CDR2: SNHLY, FYNNEI.

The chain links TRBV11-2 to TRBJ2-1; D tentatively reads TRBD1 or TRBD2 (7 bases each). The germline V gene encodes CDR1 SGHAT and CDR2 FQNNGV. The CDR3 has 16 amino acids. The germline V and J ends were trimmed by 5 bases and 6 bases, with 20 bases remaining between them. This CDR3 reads CASSPVLAAGGNEQFF. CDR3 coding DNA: TGTGCCAGCAGCCCTGTTCTAGCGGCAGGGGGCAATGAGCAGTTCTTC.

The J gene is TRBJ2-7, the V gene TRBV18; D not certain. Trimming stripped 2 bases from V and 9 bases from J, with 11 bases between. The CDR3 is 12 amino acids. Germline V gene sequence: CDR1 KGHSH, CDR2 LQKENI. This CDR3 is CASSPGGLGQYF. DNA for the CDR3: TGTGCCAGCTCACCAGGCGGTCTAGGGCAGTACTTC.

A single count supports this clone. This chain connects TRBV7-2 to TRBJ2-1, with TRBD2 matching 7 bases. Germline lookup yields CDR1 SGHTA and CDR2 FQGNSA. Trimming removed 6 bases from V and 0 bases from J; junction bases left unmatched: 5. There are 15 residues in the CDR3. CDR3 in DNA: TGTGCCAGCAGACAAGCGGGGTCCTCCTACAATGAGCAGTTCTTC. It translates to CASRQAGSSYNEQFF.

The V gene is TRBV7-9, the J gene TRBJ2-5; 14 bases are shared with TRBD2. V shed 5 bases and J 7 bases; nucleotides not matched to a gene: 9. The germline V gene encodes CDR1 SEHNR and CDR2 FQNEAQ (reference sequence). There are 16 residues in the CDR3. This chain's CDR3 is CASSEGTSGRRWTQYF. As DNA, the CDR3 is TGTGCCAGCAGCGAAGGGACTAGCGGGAGAAGGTGGACCCAGTACTTC.

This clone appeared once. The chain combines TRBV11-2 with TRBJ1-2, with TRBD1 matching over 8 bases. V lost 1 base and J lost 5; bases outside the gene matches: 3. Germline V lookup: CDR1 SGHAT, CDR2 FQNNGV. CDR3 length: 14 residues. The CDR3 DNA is TGTGCCAGCAGCTTAGGGACAGGGAGATATGGCTACACCTTC. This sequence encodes CASSLGTGRYGYTF. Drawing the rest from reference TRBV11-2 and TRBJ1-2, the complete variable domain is EAGVAQSPRYKIIEKRQSVAFWCNPISGHATLYWYQQILGQGPKLLIQFQNNGVVDDSQLPKDRFSAERLKGVDSTLKIQPAKLEDSAVYLCASSLGTGRYGYTFGSGTRLTVV.

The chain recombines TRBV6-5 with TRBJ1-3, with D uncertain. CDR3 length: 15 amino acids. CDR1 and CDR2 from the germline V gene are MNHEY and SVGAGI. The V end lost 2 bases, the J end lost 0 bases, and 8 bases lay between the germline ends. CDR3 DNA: TGTGCCAGCAGTTACGGCGGGGACTCTGGAAACACCATATATTTT. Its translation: CASSYGGDSGNTIYF.

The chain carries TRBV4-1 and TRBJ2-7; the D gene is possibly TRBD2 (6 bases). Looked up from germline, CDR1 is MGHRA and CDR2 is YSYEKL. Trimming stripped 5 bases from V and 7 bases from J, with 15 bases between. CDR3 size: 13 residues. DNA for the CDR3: TGCGCCAGCAGCGAACTCGACCGGGGGGAGCAGTACTTC. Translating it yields CASSELDRGEQYF.

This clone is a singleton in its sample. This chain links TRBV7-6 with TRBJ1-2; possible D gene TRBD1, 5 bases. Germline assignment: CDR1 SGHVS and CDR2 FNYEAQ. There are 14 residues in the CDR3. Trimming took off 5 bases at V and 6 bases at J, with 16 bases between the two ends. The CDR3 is CASSLSQGSDGYTF. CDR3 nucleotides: TGTGCCAGCAGCCTCAGCCAGGGATCCGATGGCTACACCTTC.

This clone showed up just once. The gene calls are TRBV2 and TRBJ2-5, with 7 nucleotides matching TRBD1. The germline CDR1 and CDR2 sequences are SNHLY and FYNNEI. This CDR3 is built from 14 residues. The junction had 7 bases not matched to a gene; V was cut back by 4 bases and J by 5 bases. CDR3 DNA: TGTGCCAGCAGTGGAGGGGGCGCGGTTGAGACCCAGTACTTC. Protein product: CASSGGGAVETQYF.

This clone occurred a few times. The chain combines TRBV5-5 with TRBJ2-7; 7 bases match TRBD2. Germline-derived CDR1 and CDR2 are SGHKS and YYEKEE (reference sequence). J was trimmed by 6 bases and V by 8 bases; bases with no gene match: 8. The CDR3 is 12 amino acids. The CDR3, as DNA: TGTGCCAGTCAAAGGGAGGGTCCCGAGCAGTACTTC. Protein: CASQREGPEQYF.

CDR3 loop: CASSRGISSYEQYF. For the CDR3, the DNA is TGTGCCAGCAGTCGTGGGATTAGCTCCTACGAGCAGTACTTC. The chain couples TRBV28 to TRBJ2-7; D unclear. From germline, CDR1 is MDHEN and CDR2 SYDVKM. The CDR3 covers 14 residues. The V end was cut by 5 bases, the J end by 0 bases, with 11 bases between.

The CDR3 DNA reads TGTGCCAGCAGCATAGGGGGATCTGGGGCCAACGTCCTGACTTTC. Its translation is CASSIGGSGANVLTF. The chain links TRBV7-2 to TRBJ2-6, with D tentatively TRBD1 (6 bases). The V end was cut by 5 bases, the J end by 1 base, with 9 bases between. The CDR3 is made up of 15 amino acids. Germline lookup yields CDR1 SGHTA and CDR2 FQGNSA.

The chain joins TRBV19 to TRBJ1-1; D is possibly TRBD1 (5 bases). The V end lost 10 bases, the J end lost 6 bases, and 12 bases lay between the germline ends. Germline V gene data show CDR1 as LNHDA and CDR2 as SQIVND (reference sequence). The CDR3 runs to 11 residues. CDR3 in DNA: TGTGCCATTCAGGGCAGCGCTGAAGCTTTCTTT. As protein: CAIQGSAEAFF.

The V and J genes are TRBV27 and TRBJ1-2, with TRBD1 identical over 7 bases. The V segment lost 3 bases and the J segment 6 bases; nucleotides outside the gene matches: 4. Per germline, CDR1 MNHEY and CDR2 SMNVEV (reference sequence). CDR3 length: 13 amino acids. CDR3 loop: CASSFRQGHGYTF. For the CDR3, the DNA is TGTGCCAGCAGTTTCCGACAGGGCCATGGCTACACCTTC.

This CDR3 is CASSPGGLQRGYTF. CDR3 nucleotides: TGTGCCAGCAGCCCAGGGGGTCTCCAGAGGGGCTACACCTTC. The chain links TRBV7-2 to TRBJ1-2; 7 nucleotides align to TRBD1. Germline CDR1 is SGHTA and CDR2 is FQGNSA. Trimming removed 5 bases from V and 8 bases from J; junction bases left unmatched: 11. This CDR3 is built from 14 residues.

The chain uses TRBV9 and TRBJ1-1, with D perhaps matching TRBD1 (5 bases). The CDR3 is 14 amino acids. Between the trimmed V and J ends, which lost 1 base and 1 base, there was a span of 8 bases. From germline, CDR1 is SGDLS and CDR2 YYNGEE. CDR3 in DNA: TGTGCCAGCAGCGTAATGACAGAGAACACTGAAGCTTTCTTT. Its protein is CASSVMTENTEAFF.

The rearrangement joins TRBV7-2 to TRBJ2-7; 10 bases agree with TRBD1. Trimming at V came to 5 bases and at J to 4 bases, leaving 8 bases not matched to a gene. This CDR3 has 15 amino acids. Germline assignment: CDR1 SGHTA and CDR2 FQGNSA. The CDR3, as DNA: TGTGCCAGCAGCCCGTCCGGGACAGGGGTTTACGAGCAGTACTTC. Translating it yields CASSPSGTGVYEQYF.

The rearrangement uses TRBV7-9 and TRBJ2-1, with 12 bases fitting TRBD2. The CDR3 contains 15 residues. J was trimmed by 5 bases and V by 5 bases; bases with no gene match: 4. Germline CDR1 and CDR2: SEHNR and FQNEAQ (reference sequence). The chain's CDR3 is CASSRRLAGDNEQFF. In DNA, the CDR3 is TGTGCCAGCAGCCGCCGACTAGCGGGGGACAATGAGCAGTTCTTC.